This T cell receptor (beta chain) was sequenced for a study of blood T cell repertoires in COVID-19. The CDR3 spans 14 residues. V lost 1 base and J lost 6, with 10 bases in between. The germline V gene has CDR1 LNHNV and CDR2 YYDKDF (reference sequence). Some clones are missing from TCRdb's copy, which holds only in-frame ones; the method was immunoSEQ multiplex PCR. Here the sample spans around 280,000 clones, around nine tenths being singletons. The gene calls are TRBV15 and TRBJ2-1; D might be TRBD2 (6 bases). Material: peripheral blood. The sequence was obtained from a woman in her twenties or thirties with COVID-19, enrolled during active disease. The CDR3 loop is CATSRAGTRNEQFF. As DNA, the CDR3 is TGTGCCACCAGCAGAGCTGGGACTCGCAATGAGCAGTTCTTC.